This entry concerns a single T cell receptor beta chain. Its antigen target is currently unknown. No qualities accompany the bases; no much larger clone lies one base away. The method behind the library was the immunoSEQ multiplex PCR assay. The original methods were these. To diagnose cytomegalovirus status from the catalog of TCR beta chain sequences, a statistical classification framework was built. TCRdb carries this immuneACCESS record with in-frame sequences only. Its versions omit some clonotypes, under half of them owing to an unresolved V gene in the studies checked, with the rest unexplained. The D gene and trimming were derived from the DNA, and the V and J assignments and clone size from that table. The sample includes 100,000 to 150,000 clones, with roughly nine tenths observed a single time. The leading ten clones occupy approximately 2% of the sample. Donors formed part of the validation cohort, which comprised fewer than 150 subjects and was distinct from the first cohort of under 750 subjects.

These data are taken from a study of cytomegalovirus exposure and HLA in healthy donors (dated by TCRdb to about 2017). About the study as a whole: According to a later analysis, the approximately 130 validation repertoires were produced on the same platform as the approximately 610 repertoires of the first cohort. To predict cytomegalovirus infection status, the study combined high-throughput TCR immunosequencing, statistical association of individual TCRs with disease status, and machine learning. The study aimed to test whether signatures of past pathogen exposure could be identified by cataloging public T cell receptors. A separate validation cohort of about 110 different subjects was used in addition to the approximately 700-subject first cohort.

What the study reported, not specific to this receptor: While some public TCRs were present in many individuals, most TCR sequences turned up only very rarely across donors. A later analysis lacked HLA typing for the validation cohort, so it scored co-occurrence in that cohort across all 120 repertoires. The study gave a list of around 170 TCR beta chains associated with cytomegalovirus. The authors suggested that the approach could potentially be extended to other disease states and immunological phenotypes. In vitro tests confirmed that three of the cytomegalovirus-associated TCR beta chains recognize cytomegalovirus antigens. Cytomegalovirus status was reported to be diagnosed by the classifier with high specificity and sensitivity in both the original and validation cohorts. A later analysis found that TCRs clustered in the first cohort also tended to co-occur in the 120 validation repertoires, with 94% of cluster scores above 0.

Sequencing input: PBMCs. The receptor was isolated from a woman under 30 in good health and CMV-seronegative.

The CDR3 is CASSLIGDTQYF. The DNA sequence is TGTGCCAGCAGTTTAATCGGAGATACGCAGTATTTT. The rearranged segments are TRBV27 and TRBJ2-3; the D gene lacks a confident call. V was cut back by 2 bases and J by 5 bases, leaving a gap of 5 bases between them. CDR1 and CDR2 (MNHEY, SMNVEV) derive from the germline V gene (reference sequence). Inclusive of the bounding cysteine and phenylalanine, the CDR3 is 12 residues long. The read is trimmed to its CDR3 DNA, 36 bases read in frame from base 1.